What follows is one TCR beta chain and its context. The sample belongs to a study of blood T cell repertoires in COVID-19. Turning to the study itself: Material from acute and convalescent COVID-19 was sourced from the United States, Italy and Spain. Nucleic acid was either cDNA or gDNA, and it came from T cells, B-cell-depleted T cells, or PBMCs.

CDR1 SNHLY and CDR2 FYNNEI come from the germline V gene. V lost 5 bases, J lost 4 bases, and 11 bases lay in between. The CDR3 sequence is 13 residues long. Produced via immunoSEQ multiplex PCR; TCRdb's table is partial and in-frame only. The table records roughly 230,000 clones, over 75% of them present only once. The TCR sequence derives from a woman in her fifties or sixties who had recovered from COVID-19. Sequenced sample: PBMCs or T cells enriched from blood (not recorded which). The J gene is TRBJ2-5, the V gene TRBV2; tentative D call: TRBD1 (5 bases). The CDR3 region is CASSLLQGETQYF. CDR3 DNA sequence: TGTGCCAGCAGTTTGTTGCAGGGAGAGACCCAGTACTTC.